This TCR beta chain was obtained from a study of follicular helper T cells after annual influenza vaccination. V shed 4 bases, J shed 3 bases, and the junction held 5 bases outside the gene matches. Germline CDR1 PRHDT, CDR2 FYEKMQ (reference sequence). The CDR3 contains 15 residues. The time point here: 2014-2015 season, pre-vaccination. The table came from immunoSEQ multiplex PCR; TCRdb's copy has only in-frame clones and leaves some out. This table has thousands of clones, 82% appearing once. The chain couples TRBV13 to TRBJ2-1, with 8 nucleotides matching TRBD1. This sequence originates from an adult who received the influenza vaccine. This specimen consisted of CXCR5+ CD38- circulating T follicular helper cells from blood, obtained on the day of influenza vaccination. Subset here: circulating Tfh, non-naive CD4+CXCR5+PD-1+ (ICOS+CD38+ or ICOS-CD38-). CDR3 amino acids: CASSSGQVLYNEQFF. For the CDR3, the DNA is TGTGCCAGCAGCTCGGGACAGGTCCTCTACAATGAGCAGTTCTTC.